The rows below give T cell receptor beta chains drawn from one sample of a study of shared clonotypes between healthy human individuals. Sequencing used immunoSEQ multiplex PCR; TCRdb keeps in-frame clones, though not all of them. The sample includes approximately 1,500,000 clones, roughly 95% seen only once; the top ten take approximately 1.1%. The sample taken for sequencing was naive CD4+ T cells sorted from blood. The receptors come from a man aged 30 to 39 in good health. Each CDR3 is given with its conserved first and last residue. The order of the fields is clone size, J gene, D gene, V gene, CDR3 DNA, CDR3 protein. A D gene is named only where the DNA matches it firmly. Size tells how often a clone was seen (once, few, many) or the class of an expanded clone, and some rows leave it out.

>-|TRBJ2-1|-|TRBV5-1
TGCGCCAGCAGCTTGGCCCCCGGGCCCTCCTACAATGAGCAGTTCTTC
CASSLAPGPSYNEQFF
>-|TRBJ2-7|TRBD1|TRBV7-3
TGTGCCAGCAGCCAACAAACCGGGACAGGGTCCCCCGAGCAGTACTTC
CASSQQTGTGSPEQYF
>-|TRBJ2-3|-|TRBV28
TGTGCCAGCAGTGTGACCCGGGCGGGGAAGGCAGATACGCAGTATTTT
CASSVTRAGKADTQYF
>-|TRBJ1-5|-|TRBV19
TGTGCCAGTAGTAGGCCCTCCAATCAGCCCCAGCATTTT
CASSRPSNQPQHF
>-|TRBJ2-1|-|TRBV9
TGTGCCAGCAGCCCCTCTCAGGGGCTAGCCGGCAATGAGCAGTTCTTC
CASSPSQGLAGNEQFF
>-|TRBJ1-1|-|TRBV14
TGTGCCAGCAGCCAAGCAGGGGCGTTTACTGAAGCTTTCTTT
CASSQAGAFTEAFF
>once|TRBJ2-3|TRBD1|TRBV5-1
TGCGCCAGCTCGACAGGGCCTGCAGATACGCAGTATTTT
CASSTGPADTQYF
>-|TRBJ2-4|-|TRBV29-1
TGCAGCGTTTACTCCGGAGCCAAAAACATTCAGTACTTC
CSVYSGAKNIQYF
>-|TRBJ2-3|-|TRBV29-1
TGCAGCGTTGGAAACCTCTGGGGCACAGATACGCAGTATTTT
CSVGNLWGTDTQYF
>-|TRBJ2-2|-|TRBV30
TGTGCCTGGAATCAGGGGCCCGGGGAGCTGTTTTTT
CAWNQGPGELFF
>-|TRBJ2-2|-|TRBV25-1
TGTGCCAGCATAGGACCTGCGAGCGGGGAGCTGTTTTTT
CASIGPASGELFF
>-|TRBJ2-7|TRBD2|TRBV7-2
TGTGCCAGCAGCATCAAGACTAGCGGGACCTACGAGCAGTACTTC
CASSIKTSGTYEQYF
>-|TRBJ2-5|-|TRBV5-1
TGCGCCAGCGGTAGAACAGGGATTGGAGAGACCCAGTACTTC
CASGRTGIGETQYF
>-|TRBJ2-5|-|TRBV6-5
TGTGCCAGCAGTTACTCGTTAGCCCAAGAGACCCAGTACTTC
CASSYSLAQETQYF
>-|TRBJ2-3|TRBD2|TRBV2
TGTGCCAGCAGTGAGATAGCTAGCGGGAGGGCAGATACGCAGTATTTT
CASSEIASGRADTQYF
>once|TRBJ2-1|-|TRBV28
TGTGCCAGCAGATTAGCGGACCCGTACAATGAGCAGTTCTTC
CASRLADPYNEQFF
>-|TRBJ1-3|-|TRBV18
TGTGCCAGCTCACCCCCCGCCTCAAACACCATATATTTT
CASSPPASNTIYF
>few|TRBJ2-7|-|TRBV2
TGTGCCAGCAGTGCACAAGGCTACGAGCAGTACTTC
CASSAQGYEQYF
>-|TRBJ2-3|TRBD1|TRBV28
TGTGCCAGCAGTTTGACAGGGGGGACGTATTTT
CASSLTGGTYF
>-|TRBJ2-1|-|TRBV5-1
TGCGCCAGCAGCTTGCTTCCTGCGGGAAGCTCCTACAATGAGCAGTTCTTC
CASSLLPAGSSYNEQFF
>few|TRBJ1-2|-|TRBV5-8
TGTGCCAGCGGAACCCGGGACTTC
CASGTRDF
>-|TRBJ2-2|-|TRBV25-1
TGTGCCAGCAGTACGAGTGAGGGATGGGGCAACACCGGGGAGCTGTTTTTT
CASSTSEGWGNTGELFF
>-|TRBJ2-5|-|TRBV9
TGTGCCAGCAGCGCGGGGACTCAAGAGACCCAGTACTTC
CASSAGTQETQYF
>once|TRBJ2-7|TRBD2|TRBV5-1
TGCGCCAGCAGCAAAAGGACTAGCGGGGGCTCCTACGAGCAGTACTTC
CASSKRTSGGSYEQYF
>-|TRBJ2-7|-|TRBV11-2
TGTGCCAGCAGCTTCGGACCGAGCTACGAGCAGTACTTC
CASSFGPSYEQYF
>-|TRBJ2-3|-|TRBV19
TGTGCCAGTAGTGCCCGGGTTGGCGGTCCTAGCACAGATACGCAGTATTTT
CASSARVGGPSTDTQYF
>-|TRBJ2-5|-|TRBV5-1
TGCGCCAGCAGCTTGGGCTCGGGAAGCCAAGAGACCCAGTACTTC
CASSLGSGSQETQYF
>-|TRBJ1-4|-|TRBV9
TGTGCCAGCAGCGTAGCGGGCCTACCCTATGAAAAACTGTTTTTT
CASSVAGLPYEKLFF
>once|TRBJ1-1|-|TRBV30
TGTGCCTGGAGGACCCGGGGCCGAAACACTGAAGCTTTCTTT
CAWRTRGRNTEAFF
>once|TRBJ2-7|TRBD1|TRBV27
TGTGCCAGCAGTTTCTTTGGGACAGGGAGCGAGCAGTACTTC
CASSFFGTGSEQYF
>-|TRBJ2-7|-|TRBV21-1
TGTGCCAGCAGCACGCGGACAAGCTACGAGCAGTACTTC
CASSTRTSYEQYF
>-|TRBJ1-2|-|TRBV10-2
TGCGCCAGCACCCCTGTAGGCCCTAACTATGGCTACACCTTC
CASTPVGPNYGYTF
>-|TRBJ2-7|-|TRBV28
TGTGCCAGCAGTGCTCATTTGTCGGGCTACGAGCAGTACTTC
CASSAHLSGYEQYF
>-|TRBJ2-1|-|TRBV5-1
TGCGCCAGCAGCTTGGGACTACCCTCCTACAATGAGCAGTTCTTC
CASSLGLPSYNEQFF
>-|TRBJ2-3|TRBD2|TRBV7-2
TGTGCCAGCAGCTTAGCACCCAAACGGATCAGGACTAGCGGGAGTGCAGATACGCAGTATTTT
CASSLAPKRIRTSGSADTQYF
>-|TRBJ1-5|-|TRBV28
TGTGCCAGCAGTTTATTTAGACAGTTCCATCAGCCCCAGCATTTT
CASSLFRQFHQPQHF
>once|TRBJ2-7|-|TRBV2
TGTGCCAGCAGTCCACAGGGTATCACCTACGAGCAGTACTTC
CASSPQGITYEQYF
>-|TRBJ2-7|-|TRBV5-6
TGTGCCAGCAGCTTGTACGTGGGGGTGATCTACGAGCAGTACTTC
CASSLYVGVIYEQYF
>-|TRBJ2-2|-|TRBV27
TGTGCCAGCAAGCAACGGGGGGCGCATAACACCGGGGAGCTGTTTTTT
CASKQRGAHNTGELFF
>-|TRBJ2-3|TRBD2|TRBV18
TGTGCCAGCTCACCCTGGCGGGAGGGCACAGATACGCAGTATTTT
CASSPWREGTDTQYF
>-|TRBJ2-1|-|TRBV14
TGTGCCAGCAGCCAGGGAGGTGAGCAGTTCTTC
CASSQGGEQFF
>once|TRBJ1-1|TRBD1|TRBV5-1
TGCGCCAGCAGCTCCAGACAGGGACGGGACACTGAAGCTTTCTTT
CASSSRQGRDTEAFF
>once|TRBJ2-3|-|TRBV7-2
TGTGCCAGCAGCCTCCTGGGCGGGAACACAGATACGCAGTATTTT
CASSLLGGNTDTQYF
>-|TRBJ2-3|TRBD2|TRBV4-3
TGCGCCAGCAGCCAACCCGGACTAGGTGAGGCAGATACGCAGTATTTT
CASSQPGLGEADTQYF
>once|TRBJ2-1|-|TRBV9
TGTGCCAGCAGCGTAGCGGGGAGAACAAATGAGCAGTTCTTC
CASSVAGRTNEQFF
>-|TRBJ2-1|-|TRBV2
TGTGCCAGCAGGGGGGCGCGGGGCGCCTACAATGAGCAGTTCTTC
CASRGARGAYNEQFF
>-|TRBJ2-7|-|TRBV27
TGTGCCAGCAGTTTACGAGGGCCCCGAGACAGCTCCTACGAGCAGTACTTC
CASSLRGPRDSSYEQYF
>-|TRBJ2-1|-|TRBV5-6
TGTGCCAGCAGCTTGGGGCAGGGAAGAAGCAATGAGCAGTTCTTC
CASSLGQGRSNEQFF
>-|TRBJ2-2|-|TRBV7-6
TGTGCCAGCAGCTTGGGACCCTTGAACACCGGGGAGCTGTTTTTT
CASSLGPLNTGELFF
>-|TRBJ1-5|-|TRBV19
TGTGCCAGTAGTACCCGAGGGGAGAAGACAGGTCATCAGCCCCAGCATTTT
CASSTRGEKTGHQPQHF
>-|TRBJ2-7|-|TRBV11-2
TGTGCCAGCAGCCAACGAACGGGCCTGGAAGTCTACGAGCAGTACTTC
CASSQRTGLEVYEQYF
>once|TRBJ2-1|-|TRBV28
TGTGCCAGCAGCCTCGCTGGGGGACACTACAATGAGCAGTTCTTC
CASSLAGGHYNEQFF
>once|TRBJ1-2|-|TRBV7-9
TGTGCCAGCAGCTTAGCGCAAGGGAGTGGCTACACCTTC
CASSLAQGSGYTF
>once|TRBJ2-7|-|TRBV10-3
TGTGCCATCAGTGGGTTTGATAGCGGACTTCTCGTCGAGCAGTACTTC
CAISGFDSGLLVEQYF
>-|TRBJ2-3|-|TRBV30
TGTGCCTGGAGTTCGGGGGGCTGGGATACGCAGTATTTT
CAWSSGGWDTQYF
>-|TRBJ2-3|-|TRBV10-2
TGCGCCAGCAGTGAGTCGGGGCGCACAGATACGCAGTATTTT
CASSESGRTDTQYF
>-|TRBJ2-2|-|TRBV28
TGTGCCAGCACTCGGGACACCGGGGAGCTGTTTTTT
CASTRDTGELFF
>-|TRBJ2-3|TRBD2|TRBV5-1
TGCGCCAGCAGCTCGGGACTAGCGGGAACTAGCACAGATACGCAGTATTTT
CASSSGLAGTSTDTQYF
>-|TRBJ2-2|-|TRBV4-3
TGCGCCAGCAGCCAAGGGAAGGTTCCAGGGGTCGGTACCGGGGAGCTGTTTTTT
CASSQGKVPGVGTGELFF
>-|TRBJ2-1|TRBD2|TRBV9
TGTGCCAGCAGCTTAGCGGGAGGGCCTTACAATGAGCAGTTCTTC
CASSLAGGPYNEQFF